Listed below are T cell receptor beta chains from one sample, sequenced in a study of molecular identifiers for immune sequencing clone quantification. TCRdb used MiXCR to reprocess the PCR reads, holding one entry per CDR3 protein. Of roughly 65,000 distinct CDR3 sequences in the sample, less than 20% were seen once. Material for sequencing was naive CD8+ T cells from blood, with Jurkat cell RNA spiked in. The receptors were sampled from a human donor in good health. Some libraries in this study had Jurkat cell RNA spiked in. Each CDR3 is given with its conserved first and last residue. A D gene is named only where the DNA matches it firmly. The size of a clone is reported for some rows only, either as once, few or many, or as a class for expanded clones.

- TRBJ2-2 TRBV4-1 many CASSQVPTLADTGELFF TGCGCCAGCAGCCAAGTACCCACCCTTGCCGACACCGGGGAGCTGTTTTTT
- TRBJ2-7 TRBV29-1 medium-sized CSVESAAGYEQYF TGCAGCGTTGAATCCGCCGCCGGGTACGAGCAGTACTTC
- TRBJ2-1 TRBV24-1 few CATSDAGSDEQFF TGTGCCACCAGTGATGCGGGGTCCGATGAGCAGTTCTTC
TRBD2 TRBJ2-1 TRBV9 - CASSPSGLWNEQFF TGTGCCAGCAGCCCATCGGGACTATGGAATGAGCAGTTCTTC
TRBD1 TRBJ1-2 TRBV20-1 many CSARYRQGVGYGYTF TGCAGTGCTAGATACAGACAGGGGGTGGGCTATGGCTACACCTTC
TRBD1 TRBJ1-5 TRBV27 few CASSPSTGDQAQPQHF TGTGCCAGCAGTCCCTCGACAGGGGACCAGGCTCAGCCCCAGCATTTT
- TRBJ2-7 TRBV30 many CAWKVGHNYEQYF TGTGCCTGGAAAGTGGGACACAACTACGAGCAGTACTTC
- TRBJ2-7 TRBV6-1 many CASRSTLSPQYF TGTGCCAGCAGATCCACACTGAGCCCGCAGTACTTC
- TRBJ2-7 TRBV7-2 many CASSSAQSRPYEQYF TGTGCCAGCAGCTCTGCCCAATCGAGACCCTACGAGCAGTACTTC
- TRBJ2-1 TRBV4-1 - CASSFRDSTLNEQFF TGCGCCAGCAGCTTCCGGGATTCCACCCTCAATGAGCAGTTCTTC
- TRBJ2-1 TRBV7-2 - CASSFILAGGHNEQFF TGTGCCAGCAGCTTTATATTGGCAGGAGGACACAATGAGCAGTTCTTC
- TRBJ1-1 TRBV7-9 - CASSFLSRDTEALF TGTGCCAGCAGCTTTTTATCCAGGGACACTGAAGCCCTCTTT
- TRBJ1-4 TRBV4-1 many CASSQEGGRGEKLFF TGCGCCAGCAGCCAAGAGGGGGGGAGAGGTGAAAAACTGTTTTTT
TRBD2 TRBJ2-3 TRBV7-6 many CASSLAQREGLYF TGTGCCAGCAGCTTAGCGCAGCGGGAGGGGTTGTATTTT
- TRBJ2-1 TRBV21-1 - CASSKTSVPYNEQFF TGTGCCAGCAGCAAGACTAGCGTTCCCTACAATGAGCAGTTCTTC
- TRBJ2-1 TRBV10-3 few CATTAGDHEQFF TGTGCCACTACCGCCGGGGACCATGAGCAGTTCTTC
- TRBJ2-1 TRBV10-3 - CAISDLQGGDEQFF TGTGCCATCAGTGATCTACAGGGTGGGGATGAGCAGTTCTTC
TRBD2 TRBJ2-3 TRBV28 many CASSLGAGGTDTQYF TGTGCCAGCAGTTTAGGGGCGGGGGGCACAGATACGCAGTATTTT
- TRBJ1-6 TRBV27 many CASKLGTTGYYLHF TGTGCCAGCAAGCTCGGGACAACTGGTTATTACCTCCACTTT
TRBD2 TRBJ2-1 TRBV5-5 - CASRSPGLAGGYNEQFF TGTGCCAGCAGGTCGCCGGGACTAGCGGGAGGATACAATGAGCAGTTCTTC
- TRBJ1-3 TRBV7-2 many CATSEGGAGNTIYF TGTGCCACCTCGGAAGGGGGAGCTGGAAACACCATATATTTT
TRBD2 TRBJ2-3 TRBV5-1 - CASSLEVSGNPGTQYF TGCGCCAGCAGCTTGGAAGTTAGCGGGAACCCGGGTACGCAGTATTTT
- TRBJ1-2 TRBV20-1 - CSAKAASNYGYTF TGCAGTGCTAAAGCAGCTTCTAACTATGGCTACACCTTC
TRBD2 TRBJ2-3 TRBV7-2 many CASSLWGEGLGDTQYF TGTGCCAGCAGCTTATGGGGGGAGGGCCTTGGAGATACGCAGTATTTT
- TRBJ2-1 TRBV6-6 many CASSYSNAGEQFF TGTGCCAGCAGTTACTCGAACGCGGGGGAGCAGTTCTTC
TRBD2 TRBJ2-5 TRBV19 many CASKGLEYETQYF TGTGCCAGTAAGGGACTAGAGTATGAGACCCAGTACTTC
TRBD1 TRBJ2-3 TRBV7-3 many CASSSTGGRDTQYF TGTGCCAGCAGCTCCACAGGGGGAAGGGATACGCAGTATTTT
- TRBJ2-3 TRBV3-1 many CASSTRLLEQGDADTQYF TGTGCCAGCAGCACGCGACTTCTCGAACAGGGAGATGCAGATACGCAGTATTTT
- TRBJ2-3 TRBV19 many CASSSWDSRGTQYF TGTGCCAGTAGTTCGTGGGACTCACGGGGTACGCAGTATTTT
- TRBJ2-3 TRBV12-3/TRBV12-4 - CASSARQDITDTQYF TGTGCCAGCAGTGCCCGACAGGATATCACAGATACGCAGTATTTT
TRBD2 TRBJ2-1 TRBV7-9 - CASSFGLAGDYNEQFF TGTGCCAGCAGCTTTGGACTAGCGGGAGACTACAATGAGCAGTTCTTC
TRBD1 TRBJ1-2 TRBV3-1 few CASSQTGGNYGYTF TGTGCCAGCAGCCAAACAGGGGGAAACTATGGCTACACCTTC
TRBD2 TRBJ2-7 TRBV29-1 few CSVGDPGLAGGFYEQYF TGCAGCGTTGGGGACCCGGGACTAGCGGGAGGATTCTACGAGCAGTACTTC
TRBD2 TRBJ2-2 TRBV12-3/TRBV12-4 many CASSNTGLAGSTGELFF TGTGCCAGCAGTAACACTGGACTAGCGGGATCCACCGGGGAGCTGTTTTTT
- TRBJ1-1 TRBV18 many CASSPFKSEAFF TGTGCCAGCTCGCCCTTCAAGTCTGAAGCTTTCTTT
TRBD2 TRBJ2-1 TRBV11-2 many CASSFWTSPKGSYNEQFF TGTGCCAGCAGCTTCTGGACTAGCCCGAAGGGCTCCTACAATGAGCAGTTCTTC
TRBD1 TRBJ1-5 TRBV19 many CASSMLQGARQPQHF TGTGCCAGTAGTATGTTGCAGGGGGCACGGCAGCCCCAGCATTTT
TRBD2 TRBJ2-7 TRBV12-3/TRBV12-4 few CASRSAGPPSYEQYF TGTGCCAGCAGATCAGCGGGGCCCCCCAGCTACGAGCAGTACTTC
- TRBJ1-6 TRBV27 many CASKPLSSYNSPLHF TGTGCCAGCAAACCCCTGAGCTCCTATAATTCACCCCTCCACTTT
- TRBJ1-1 TRBV25-1 - CASSASFFDANTEAFF TGTGCCAGCAGTGCCTCATTCTTTGACGCGAACACTGAAGCTTTCTTT
TRBD2 TRBJ2-1 TRBV28 many CASGSLAGVVYNEQFF TGTGCCAGCGGATCACTAGCGGGCGTCGTCTACAATGAGCAGTTCTTC
- TRBJ2-7 TRBV12-3/TRBV12-4 - CASSLTEAYEQYF TGTGCCAGCAGTTTGACAGAAGCCTACGAGCAGTACTTC
- TRBJ2-7 TRBV5-3 - CASSLAVGVNSDYEHYF TGTGCCAGCAGCTTGGCCGTCGGGGTGAACAGCGACTACGAGCATTACTTC
TRBD1 TRBJ2-1 TRBV20-1 few CSAPGTGGYNEQFF TGCAGTGCTCCCGGGACAGGGGGCTACAATGAGCAGTTCTTC
- TRBJ1-4 TRBV20-1 many CSARSKTTNEKLFF TGCAGTGCTAGGTCGAAGACAACTAATGAAAAACTGTTTTTT
TRBD2 TRBJ2-4 TRBV19 many CASSKFSGLALAKNIQYF TGTGCCAGTAGTAAATTTTCGGGACTAGCCTTAGCCAAAAACATTCAGTACTTC
- TRBJ2-7 TRBV30 few CAWSIDSYEQYF TGTGCCTGGAGTATAGACAGTTACGAGCAGTACTTC
TRBD1 TRBJ1-6 TRBV7-2 many CASSPLTGSGSPLHF TGTGCCAGCAGCCCGTTGACAGGGTCGGGTTCACCCCTCCACTTT
TRBD2 TRBJ2-1 TRBV27 - CASSLGVAGSEQFF TGTGCCAGCAGCTTGGGGGTAGCGGGAAGTGAGCAGTTCTTC
- TRBJ2-4 TRBV27 many CASRGQLAKNIQYF TGTGCCAGCAGAGGACAGTTAGCCAAAAACATTCAGTACTTC
- TRBJ2-5 TRBV7-9 many CASSPQDRDQETQYF TGTGCCAGCAGCCCCCAGGACAGAGACCAAGAGACCCAGTACTTC
TRBD1 TRBJ2-6 TRBV6-2/TRBV6-3 many CAIGNLQGAITSGANVLTF TGTGCCATCGGGAACCTACAGGGGGCTATCACCTCTGGGGCCAACGTCCTGACTTTC
TRBD2 TRBJ2-1 TRBV5-1 few CASSVSAGLARGSYNEQFF TGCGCCAGCAGCGTTTCCGCTGGACTAGCGAGAGGCTCCTACAATGAGCAGTTCTTC
- TRBJ2-1 TRBV5-1 few CASSLGLTNNEQFF TGCGCCAGCAGCTTGGGACTTACTAACAATGAGCAGTTCTTC